This T cell receptor (beta chain) was obtained from a study of cytomegalovirus exposure and HLA in healthy donors (dated by TCRdb to about 2017). With respect to the entire study: In an earlier analysis of some 550 of the donors, around 290 Gb of sequence data and 90 million to 120 million unique TCR beta sequences from 150 million to 200 million T cells were reported. A later genetic analysis took genome-wide SNP genotypes for 398 of the 666 donors and used that subset as a discovery cohort. All discovery cohort repertoires had been generated on a single sequencing platform. To predict cytomegalovirus infection status, the study combined high-throughput TCR immunosequencing, statistical association of individual TCRs with disease status, and machine learning. Among 398 genotyped donors of the cohort, an average of about 240,000 unique TCR beta nucleotide sequences were sequenced per donor, around 18% of them non-productive. Donor age, sex, ethnicity and CMV serostatus were compiled together with the repertoire data. Class I and class II HLA loci were covered by the typing at four-digit resolution. A few DR-DQ haplotypes were treated as single units for association and clustering because of strong linkage in the cohort. Of the roughly 400 genotyped donors, less than 85% were placed in the genetic ancestry cluster associated with self-reported Caucasian donors. An early release covering over 500 HLA-typed donors comprised roughly 300 gigabases of sequencing data and 65 million to 100 million unique TCR sequences. A later analysis re-examined previously published TCR beta repertoires from about 670 donors and added high-resolution HLA genotyping to investigate patterns of TCR occurrence. A separate validation cohort of some 130 different subjects was used in addition to the roughly 640-subject first cohort. The study used immunosequencing to profile the T cell repertoires of several hundred subjects and linked those repertoires to cytomegalovirus serostatus. The number of typed donors differed by locus: roughly 629-640 for A, B, C, DRB1 and DQB1; 500 to 550 for DQA1; fewer than 610 for DPA1; and some 430 for DPB1. In the later analysis, no new phenotypic data were used to find candidate immune exposures; instead, reliance was placed on TCR beta sequences and their occurrence across donors. An earlier analysis of several hundred of the donors applied high-throughput TCR beta sequencing to assess whether each TCR beta V gene segment acted as functional or pseudogenic. The study was designed to test whether signatures of past pathogen exposure could be identified by cataloging public T cell receptors. Findings and caveats that apply to the study as a whole: Compared with equally common non-associated chains, HLA-associated TCR beta chains in a later analysis were more clonally expanded and had lower generation probabilities. Only TCR beta chains were sequenced in this cohort, and the absence of alpha or paired-chain data limited detectable features. Strong co-occurrence of HLA alleles, especially DR and DQ, made assigning TCR associations to individual alleles difficult. While some public TCRs were present in many individuals, most TCR sequences turned up only very rarely across donors. Because some donors lacked HLA typing at each locus, the association tests relied only on the typed subset. Immune exposure information for the cohort was limited to CMV serostatus. In an earlier analysis of 587 of the donors, most TCR beta V segments were observed in productive rearrangements about 87% or about 30% of the time, broadly matching IMGT annotations. In a later analysis, some 18,000 TCR beta sequences were associated with specific HLA alleles at a false discovery rate of 0.05. The study listed 150 to 200 TCR beta chains as associated with cytomegalovirus. In vitro tests confirmed that a few of the cytomegalovirus-associated TCR beta chains recognize cytomegalovirus antigens. Roughly uniform sequencing depth across donors was assumed in presence/absence analyses, although this assumption may not hold. According to a later analysis, most CMV-associated TCR beta chains appeared to be HLA-restricted, and the HLA associations seemed to be driven largely by CMV exposure. Seventeen rarely observed V segments, including chromosome 9 orphons, were excluded from the earlier analysis of just under 600 of the donors because counts were too low. Linkage disequilibrium might explain the correlated functional status among segregating V segments, but an unknown experimental factor could not be ruled out. A later genetic analysis associated a missense DCLRE1C variant with V-gene and J-gene trimming of TCR beta chains, and an independent cohort replicated the association. A further reported finding was that TCR beta sequences accurately predicted the HLA-A and HLA-B alleles for most subjects in the first cohort. Several of the top co-occurrence clusters appeared to be linked to parvovirus B19, influenza, CMV and Epstein-Barr virus, according to a later analysis. The authors suggested that the approach could potentially be generalized to other disease states and immunological phenotypes. Cytomegalovirus status was reported to be diagnosed by the classifier with high specificity and sensitivity in both the original and validation cohorts. A group of highly shared sequence variants was considered likely to be a technical artifact of the sequencing pipeline. According to a later genetic analysis, donors in an Asian-associated ancestry cluster had fewer N-insertions in productive TCRs than the approximately 670-donor mean. In a later analysis, TCR association rates were found to vary across HLA loci, with the most associated TCRs seen for DRB1 alleles and the fewest for HLA-C alleles.

A few counts support this clone. Its recognized antigen is unknown. No base quality values were provided; no much bigger clone lies one nucleotide off. Library construction relied on the immunoSEQ multiplex PCR assay. The multiplex PCR relied on a mix of 60 forward primers for TCR Vbeta segments and 13 reverse primers for TCR Jbeta segments. The CDR3 region of rearranged TCR beta genes was amplified from genomic DNA with a multiplex PCR assay. On the Illumina HiSeq System, the amplified TCR beta libraries were sequenced as 87-base-pair reads. The authors processed their data as follows. A later analysis tallied approximately 87 million unique TCR beta chains across the 700 or so repertoires, and around 10 million of those chains were shared by two or more donors. Raw reads were error-corrected and collapsed into unique sequences by a nearest-neighbor algorithm in which closely related sequences were merged to remove PCR and sequencing errors. CDR3 sequences were aligned to IMGT reference sequences to assign V, D and J gene segments. For a sequence to be retained, a match of at least six nucleotides to both a V gene segment and a J gene segment was required. Rearrangements were called productive when the CDR3 lacked stop codons and stayed in frame with V and J; all others were non-productive. Following IMGT convention, CDR3 was defined as the stretch from the second conserved V-encoded cysteine up to the conserved J-encoded phenylalanine. In an earlier analysis of more than 550 of the donors, sequences lacking an unambiguous match to a single V gene segment were excluded. In an earlier analysis of 587 of the donors, V segments were called functional above 56.7% productive rearrangements and were called segregating when the between-donor standard deviation exceeded 5%. A statistical classification framework was built to diagnose cytomegalovirus status from the catalog of TCR beta chain sequences. In a later analysis, V and J genes were assigned by comparing TCR nucleotide sequences against IMGT/GENE-DB human TR gene sequences. A later analysis assigned CDR3 sequences and most-parsimonious VDJ recombination scenarios with the TCRdist pipeline. A later analysis defined each TCR beta chain by its CDR3 amino acid sequence plus V-gene family, and excluded reads lacking a unique V-gene family. A later analysis removed over 500 highly shared, low-generation-probability nucleotide sequences to deal with suspected cross-contamination and a sequencing artifact. For each public chain, a later analysis derived a clonal expansion index from normalized ranks of inferred template counts within each repertoire. In a later analysis, generation probabilities were computed using a VDJ recombination model fitted to out-of-frame rearrangements, and the results were checked against IGoR. In a later analysis, hypergeometric tests were used to score TCR-TCR, TCR-HLA and TCR-CMV co-occurrence, with a repertoire-size bias correction applied to TCR pairs. In a later analysis, false discovery rates were estimated by permuting HLA or CMV assignments 20 times. In a later analysis, co-occurring TCRs were grouped using DBSCAN, with TCRdist sequence similarity added in when clustering inside HLA-allele-positive subsets. For co-occurrence clustering, repertoires with fewer than 30,000 or more than 120,000 public chains were excluded, along with 4 to 6 repertoires with anomalous nucleotide sharing. TCRdb took over this immuneACCESS table, retaining in-frame rearrangements with V and J assigned. Such tables are incomplete; in checked studies, under half of the missing clones stem from an unresolved V gene, and the remainder is unexplained. The DNA was the basis for D and trimming; V, J and clone size are from that table. In this sample the table shows roughly 190,000 clones, around three quarters of which occur a single time. The top ten clones comprise approximately 2.2% of the sample.

The cohort consisted of hundreds of healthy bone marrow donors. Cohort members were all nominally healthy when sampled, although unrecorded immune exposures were likely present. The donor was CMV seronegative and belonged to the group of 352 seronegative cohort members. A peripheral blood sample was collected from each donor, and TCR beta sequencing was performed on peripheral blood mononuclear cells. The Qiagen DNeasy Blood Extraction Kit was used to extract genomic DNA from the blood cell samples. The source of this sequence is a woman in her fifties or sixties in good health and CMV-seronegative. Sequencing used PBMCs.

The CDR3 is CASSLDPPLGLVSTDTQYF. At the DNA level, the sequence is TGTGCCAGCAGCTTAGATCCTCCTCTGGGACTAGTTAGCACAGATACGCAGTATTTT. The chain employs TRBV7-2 and TRBJ2-3; 8 of the junction bases match TRBD2. Taken from cysteine to phenylalanine, the CDR3 has 19 residues. Only CDR3 DNA is held: 57 bases, read in frame from base 1. V loses 1 base at its end and J loses 0 bases; junction bases beyond the gene matches: 12. The germline V gene provides CDR1 SGHTA and CDR2 FQGNSA.